This T cell receptor beta chain came from a study of cytomegalovirus exposure and HLA in healthy donors. The germline gives CDR1 MNHNS, CDR2 SASEGT. The CDR3 spans 16 residues. V shed 4 bases, J shed 5 bases, and the junction held 12 bases outside the gene matches. Vbeta (60) and Jbeta (13) primers were used in the PCR. Produced via immunoSEQ multiplex PCR; TCRdb's table is partial and in-frame only. The data include 120,000 to 150,000 clones; the top ten clones carry approximately 2.6%. The specimen was PBMCs. V is TRBV6-1 and J is TRBJ2-5, with TRBD2 matching 8 bases. The TCR sequence derives from a man aged 40-50 years in good health and CMV-seronegative. The CDR3, as DNA: TGTGCCAGCAGTGTGTACTTAGCGGGGAGGGGGGAGACCCAGTACTTC. This encodes CASSVYLAGRGETQYF.